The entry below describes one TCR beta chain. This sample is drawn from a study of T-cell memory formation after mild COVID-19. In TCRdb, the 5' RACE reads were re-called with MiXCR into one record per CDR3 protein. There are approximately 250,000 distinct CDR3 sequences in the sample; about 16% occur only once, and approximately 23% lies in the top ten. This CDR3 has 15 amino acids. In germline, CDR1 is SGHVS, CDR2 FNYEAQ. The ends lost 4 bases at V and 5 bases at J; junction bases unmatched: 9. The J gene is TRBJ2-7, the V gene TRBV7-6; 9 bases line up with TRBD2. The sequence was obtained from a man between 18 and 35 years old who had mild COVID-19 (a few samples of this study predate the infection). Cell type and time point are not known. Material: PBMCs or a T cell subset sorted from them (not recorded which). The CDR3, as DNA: TGTGCCAGCAGCTGGGATGCGGGGGGGCCCAACGAGCAGTACTTC. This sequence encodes CASSWDAGGPNEQYF.